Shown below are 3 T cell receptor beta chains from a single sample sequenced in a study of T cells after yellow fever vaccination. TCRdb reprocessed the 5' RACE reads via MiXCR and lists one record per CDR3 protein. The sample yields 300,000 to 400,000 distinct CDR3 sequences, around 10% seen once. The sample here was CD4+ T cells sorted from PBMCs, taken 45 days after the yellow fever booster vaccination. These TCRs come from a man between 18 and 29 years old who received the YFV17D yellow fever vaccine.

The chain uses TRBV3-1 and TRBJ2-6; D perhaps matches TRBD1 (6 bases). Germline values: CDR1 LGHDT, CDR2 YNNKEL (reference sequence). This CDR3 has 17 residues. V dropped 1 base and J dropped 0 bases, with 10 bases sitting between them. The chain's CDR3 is CASSQGGLRSGANVLTF. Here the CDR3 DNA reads TGTGCCAGCAGCCAAGGGGGGCTTCGCTCTGGGGCCAACGTCCTGACTTTC.

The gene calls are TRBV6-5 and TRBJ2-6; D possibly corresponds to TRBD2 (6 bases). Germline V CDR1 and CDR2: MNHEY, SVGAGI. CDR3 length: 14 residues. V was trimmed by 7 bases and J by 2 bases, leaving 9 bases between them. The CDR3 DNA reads TGTGCCAGCACCCGGGGGACTGGGGCCAACGTCCTGACTTTC. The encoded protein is CASTRGTGANVLTF.

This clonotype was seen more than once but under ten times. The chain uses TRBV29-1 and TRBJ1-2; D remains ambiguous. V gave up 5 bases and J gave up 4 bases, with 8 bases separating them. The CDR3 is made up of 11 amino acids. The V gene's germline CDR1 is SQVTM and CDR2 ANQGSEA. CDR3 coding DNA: TGCAGCGTTTCGGACGGCTATGGCTACACCTTC. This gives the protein CSVSDGYGYTF.